This T cell receptor beta chain is drawn from a study of T cells after yellow fever vaccination. On the study more broadly: Where fractions had low cell numbers, libraries were prepared from them with the SMART-Seq v4 Ultra Low Input RNA kit. Regarding the study as a whole: Contamination by abundant bulk-population clonotypes could be present in FACS-sorted repertoires. A secondary response was less intense yet reached its peak sooner, at day 5 versus 15.

This clonotype was seen more than once but under ten times. The TCR cDNA carried a universal primer site and UMIs from 5'RACE template switching. TCRdb used MiXCR to reprocess the 5' RACE reads, holding one entry per CDR3 protein. Of about 96,000 distinct CDR3 sequences in the sample, roughly 9% were seen once. From germline, CDR1 is LGHNA and CDR2 YSLEER. The CDR3 consists of 15 residues. The ends were cut back, 0 bases at V and 4 bases at J, with 11 bases in the middle. The TCR comes from a man in his late teens or twenties who received the YFV17D yellow fever vaccine. J is TRBJ2-3 and V is TRBV4-3; D call uncertain. This specimen was CD8+ T cells not binding an NS4B(214-222) dextramer, sorted from PBMCs, taken less than 18 days after the first yellow fever vaccination. CDR3 in DNA: TGCGCCAGCAGCCAAGACGGGCAGGCGCCAGATACGCAGTATTTT. The encoded protein is CASSQDGQAPDTQYF.